This TCR beta chain is from a study of CD8 T cells in Susac syndrome. Sequencing of TCR beta drew on CD8+ and CD4+ T cells from blood. The multiple sclerosis control group was made up of treatment-naive patients with stable or active relapsing-remitting disease. While CD8+ and CD4+ T cells were isolated negatively, TEMRA cells were enriched by FACS. Random hexamers served to reverse transcribe roughly 0.45 to 1 ug RNA. Across 54 Vbeta and 13 Jbeta, TCR beta CDR3 was amplified with immunoSEQ multiplex PCR. TCRdb re-called the immunoSEQ multiplex PCR reads with MiXCR, one entry per CDR3 protein. The repertoire holds some 170,000 distinct CDR3 sequences, with 94% as singletons. With 1 base clipped from V and 1 base from J, the junction kept 3 bases outside the gene matches. The CDR3 sequence is 15 residues long. The germline CDR1 and CDR2 sequences are LGHNA and YNFKEQ.

Source material: CD4+ T cells from PBMCs. This receptor was obtained from a human donor with multiple sclerosis. The rearrangement uses TRBV4-2 and TRBJ2-7; 8 nucleotides match TRBD2. The CDR3 nucleotides are TGTGCCAGCAGCCAAGGACGGGGGGGATCCTACGAGCAGTACTTC. Residues: CASSQGRGGSYEQYF.